These T cell receptor beta chains were read from a single sample in a study of T cell changes during pregnancy in multiple sclerosis. The method was immunoSEQ multiplex PCR; TCRdb's version includes in-frame clones alone and lacks a portion of them. The data hold approximately 36,000 clones, with 88% observed a single time. The sequences come from CD8+ T cells from peripheral blood mononuclear cells, collected in the third trimester of pregnancy. All receptors derive from a female donor with multiple sclerosis, enrolled in a pregnancy study. The conserved cysteine and the conserved F or W are not part of the CDR3 here.

>TRBV19|TRBJ2-7
ASSIGGEGYEQY
>TRBV7-9|TRBJ2-7
ASSPDIPTYEQY
>TRBV7-9|TRBJ1-2
ASSLDGDGGGSYGYT
>TRBV15|TRBJ1-1
ATSGLGQIDTEAF
>TRBV6-1|TRBJ1-1
ASSARQALFEGDTEAF
>TRBV19|TRBJ1-5
ASREYGNQPQH
>TRBV27|TRBJ1-6
ASTGSSYNSPLH
>TRBV30|TRBJ2-3
AWMVAGGPTQY
>TRBV19|TRBJ1-2
ASSTGAYYGYT
>TRBV4-1|TRBJ1-2
ASSLGRGQLYHGYT
>TRBV7-8|TRBJ2-3
ASSMTSGDTDTQY
>TRBV2|TRBJ1-1
ASSEGRGRDTEAF
>TRBV19|TRBJ1-5
ASSIPDRVTQPQH
>TRBV6-6|TRBJ1-1
ASSYGATEAF
>TRBV7-9|TRBJ1-1
ASSYRGNTEAF
>TRBV6-5|TRBJ2-7
ASSQDSYYEQY
>TRBV28|TRBJ2-3
ASSPTGDTDTQY
>TRBV5-8|TRBJ2-1
ASSPRAGGRNEQF
>TRBV15|TRBJ2-7
ATSREMGYLGEAYEQY
>TRBV27|TRBJ2-7
ASGLRDTFYEQY
>TRBV5-4|TRBJ2-1
ATINGLAGGRAYNEQF
>TRBV2|TRBJ2-1
ASREGPYNEQF
>TRBV4-2|TRBJ2-7
ASSQVQGQSYEQY
>TRBV10-3|TRBJ2-3
ATGSSGVVDTQY
>TRBV11-2|TRBJ2-7
ASSSGHYEQY
>TRBV7-2|TRBJ2-1
ASSRRLAGWGNEQF
>TRBV28|TRBJ2-5
ASSGAGQETQY
>TRBV5-1|TRBJ1-1
ASSLANRGGNTEAF